Listed here is a single T cell receptor (beta chain). What it binds is unknown. A much larger clonotype is one base distant, so this may be a read error. This sample is drawn from a study of Graves' ophthalmopathy and Graves' hyperthyroidism. Patients with other autoimmune diseases, uncontrolled infections, pregnancy or lactation were excluded. Per the germline V gene, CDR1 is PRHDT and CDR2 is FYEKMQ (reference sequence). The CDR3 sequence is 15 residues long. Study observations and caveats: At about 69% sensitivity and approximately 78% specificity, the model predicted progression of the ophthalmopathy.

The sequenced template was RNA, covering the TCR beta CDR3 region. HTBI-primed first-round RT-PCR preceded second-round multiplex PCR. TCRdb reanalysed the multiplex PCR reads using MiXCR and keeps one entry per CDR3 protein. The sample lists a few hundred thousand distinct CDR3 sequences, 39% occurring once. V and J are TRBV13 and TRBJ2-7; maybe TRBD2 (5 bases). This receptor was identified in an adult man with Graves' hyperthyroidism. The sample was peripheral blood or thyroid tissue (not recorded which). CDR3 nucleotides: TGTGCCAACAGCTTAGAAGGGAGCCCCTCCCTCGAGCAGTACTTC. Amino acid sequence: CANSLEGSPSLEQYF.